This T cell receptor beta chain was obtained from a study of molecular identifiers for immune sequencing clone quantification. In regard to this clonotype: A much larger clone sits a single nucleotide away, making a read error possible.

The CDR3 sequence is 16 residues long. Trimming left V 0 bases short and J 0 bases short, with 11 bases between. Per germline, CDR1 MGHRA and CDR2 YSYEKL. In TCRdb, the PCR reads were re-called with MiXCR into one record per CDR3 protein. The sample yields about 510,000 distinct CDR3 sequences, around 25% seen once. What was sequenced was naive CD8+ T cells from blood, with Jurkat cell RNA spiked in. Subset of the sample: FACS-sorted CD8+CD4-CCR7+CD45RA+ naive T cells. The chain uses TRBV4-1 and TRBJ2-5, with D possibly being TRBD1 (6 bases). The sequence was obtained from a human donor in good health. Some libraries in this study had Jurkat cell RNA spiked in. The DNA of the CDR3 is TGCGCCAGCAGCCAAGATGGAACAGGGCACCAAGAGACCCAGTACTTC. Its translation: CASSQDGTGHQETQYF.